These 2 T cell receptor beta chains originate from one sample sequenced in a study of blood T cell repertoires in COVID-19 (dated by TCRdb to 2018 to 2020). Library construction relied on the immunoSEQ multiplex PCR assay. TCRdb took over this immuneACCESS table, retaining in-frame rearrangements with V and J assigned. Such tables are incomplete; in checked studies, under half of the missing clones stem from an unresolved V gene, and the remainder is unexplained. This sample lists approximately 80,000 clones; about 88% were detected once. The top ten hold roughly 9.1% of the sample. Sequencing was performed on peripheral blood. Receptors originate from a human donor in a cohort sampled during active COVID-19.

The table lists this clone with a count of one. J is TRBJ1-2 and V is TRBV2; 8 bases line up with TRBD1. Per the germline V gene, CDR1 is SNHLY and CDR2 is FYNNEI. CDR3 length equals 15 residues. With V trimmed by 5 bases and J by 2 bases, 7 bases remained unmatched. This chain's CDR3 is CASSPATGDNYGYTF. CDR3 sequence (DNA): TGTGCCAGCAGTCCTGCGACAGGGGACAACTATGGCTACACCTTC.

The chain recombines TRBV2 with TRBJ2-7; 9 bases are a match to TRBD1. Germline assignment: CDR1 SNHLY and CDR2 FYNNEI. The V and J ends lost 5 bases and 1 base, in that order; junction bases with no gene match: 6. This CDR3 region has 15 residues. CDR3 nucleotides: TGTGCCAGCAGTCTGGACAGGGGACAATCCTACGAGCAGTACTTC. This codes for CASSLDRGQSYEQYF.